A selection of T cell receptor beta chains follows, all from one sample in a study of blood T cells in healthy people across ages. In TCRdb, the 5' RACE reads were re-called with MiXCR into one record per CDR3 protein. The table records some 860,000 distinct CDR3 sequences, roughly 50% of them present only once. The sample comprised blood. The receptors were gathered from a man aged 35 to 55 in good health. The CDR3 runs from the conserved cysteine through the conserved F or W. Fields, in order: J gene, V gene, clone size, D gene, CDR3 DNA, CDR3 protein. The D gene is left open where the match is weak. Where a row states a size, it is once, few, many or the class of an expanded clone; other rows omit it.

TRBJ1-5,TRBV27,few,-,TGTGCCAGCAGTTTTGTGGGGCCCACCAATCAGCCCCAGCATTTT,CASSFVGPTNQPQHF
TRBJ2-1,TRBV6-1,once,TRBD2,TGTGCCAGCAGTGCTGTTCGGACTAGCGGACTTAACAATGAGCAGTTCTTC,CASSAVRTSGLNNEQFF
TRBJ2-7,TRBV12-3/TRBV12-4,-,-,TGTGCCAGCAGGTTGGCCGGGTCGGGATCCTACGAGCAGTACTTC,CASRLAGSGSYEQYF
TRBJ1-6,TRBV5-1,-,TRBD1,TGCGCCAGCAGCCAGACAGGGGAAATCTATAATTCACCCCTCCACTTT,CASSQTGEIYNSPLHF
TRBJ2-7,TRBV6-2/TRBV6-3,many,-,TGTGCCAGCAGTTACGAGGGGCCGAGCTCCTACGAGCAGTACTTC,CASSYEGPSSYEQYF
TRBJ2-1,TRBV5-1,few,-,TGCGCCAGCAGCCCTCTTGCGGGCGACCTCCTTCCCTACAATGAGCAGTTCTTC,CASSPLAGDLLPYNEQFF
TRBJ2-1,TRBV29-1,many,-,TGCAGCGTTGCCCTTTGGACCGGGACCGATGAGCAGTTCTTC,CSVALWTGTDEQFF
TRBJ1-4,TRBV6-5,-,-,TGTGCCAGCAGTTACGGACCGGGGAGTAATGAAAAACTGTTTTTT,CASSYGPGSNEKLFF
TRBJ2-6,TRBV7-3,-,-,TGTGCCAGCAGCCTCCCGACAGGACCCTCACTACCTGGGGCCAACGTCCTGACTTTC,CASSLPTGPSLPGANVLTF
TRBJ2-1,TRBV6-6,-,-,TGTGCCAGCAGTTACCCGTCTAGTGAGCAGTTCTTC,CASSYPSSEQFF
TRBJ1-4,TRBV3-1,few,-,TGTGCCAGCAGCCAGCAACAGACGACTAATGAAAAACTGTTTTTT,CASSQQQTTNEKLFF
TRBJ2-5,TRBV6-6,-,-,TGTGCCAGCAGTTACGCCCCGGGAAGCCCTACGTTGGAGCAGTACTTC,CASSYAPGSPTLEQYF
TRBJ1-1,TRBV9,-,TRBD1,TGTGCCAGCAGCGTCCGGGACAGGGCAACTGAAGCTTTCTTT,CASSVRDRATEAFF
TRBJ1-1,TRBV6-5,once,-,TGTGCCAGCGCGTCCGAGAGAGGGCGGGCTGAAGCTTTCTTT,CASASERGRAEAFF
TRBJ2-1,TRBV20-1,-,TRBD2,TGCAGTGCTCGCGAGCCAACGGGGGGGGCGACATACAATGAGCAGTTCTTC,CSAREPTGGATYNEQFF
TRBJ2-1,TRBV28,few,-,TGTGCCAGCAGTTATGGAGGGGGCAGACTCAATGAGCAGTTCTTC,CASSYGGGRLNEQFF
TRBJ2-5,TRBV24-1,-,TRBD2,TGTGCCACCAGTGACGGACTAGGGCAAGAGACCCAGTACTTC,CATSDGLGQETQYF
TRBJ1-5,TRBV28,-,-,TGTGCCAGCAGTTTAGGGTGGCCCCAGCATTTT,CASSLGWPQHF
TRBJ2-7,TRBV4-3,few,-,TGCGCCAGCAGCCAAGAGTACGGATCGACCTACGAGCAGTACTTC,CASSQEYGSTYEQYF
TRBJ2-5,TRBV6-5,-,TRBD1,TGTGCCAGCAGTTACTCTAGAGGGGGCAGAGGAGAGACCCAGTACTTC,CASSYSRGGRGETQYF
TRBJ2-1,TRBV4-3,-,-,TGCGCCAGCAGCCAAGTAATTGGGGGGAGCTCCTACAGTGAGCAGTTCTTC,CASSQVIGGSSYSEQFF
TRBJ2-5,TRBV20-1,-,-,TGCAGTGCTATAGTGGGGCTTGCTTTTCCAGAGACCCAGTACTTC,CSAIVGLAFPETQYF
TRBJ2-3,TRBV10-3,-,-,TGTGCCACCGAAGACCCAATGCTCCGCACAGATACGCAGTATTTT,CATEDPMLRTDTQYF
TRBJ2-3,TRBV12-3/TRBV12-4,few,-,TGTGCCAGCAGTTTCGGATCGGGGGGCCGCACAGATACGCAGTATTTT,CASSFGSGGRTDTQYF
TRBJ1-1,TRBV29-1,-,-,TGCAGCGCCCGAGAACCGAGCACTGAAGCTTTCTTT,CSAREPSTEAFF
TRBJ2-4,TRBV14,few,-,TGTGCCAGCAGCCCCTCCGGCAGAGGTCTAGGGGACATTCAGTACTTC,CASSPSGRGLGDIQYF
TRBJ2-7,TRBV6-5,-,TRBD1,TGTGCCAGCAGTTACCAACCGGGACAGGGGTCCTACGAGCAGTACTTC,CASSYQPGQGSYEQYF
TRBJ1-2,TRBV27,-,TRBD1,TGTGCCAGCAGTTTATCGACGCAGGGGGCGGTCTATGGCTACACCTTC,CASSLSTQGAVYGYTF
TRBJ2-5,TRBV28,-,TRBD2,TGTGCCAGCAGTCCAAGAGCGGGAGGGCCTAGGGAGACCCAGTACTTC,CASSPRAGGPRETQYF
TRBJ2-3,TRBV6-2/TRBV6-3,-,-,TGTGCCAGCAGTCCCCAGGTTCGGAGGGGGACAGATACGCAGTATTTT,CASSPQVRRGTDTQYF
TRBJ2-1,TRBV6-5,few,TRBD2,TGTGCCAGCAGTTCTCCGGGGACTAGCGGGAGGAATGAGCAGTTCTTC,CASSSPGTSGRNEQFF
TRBJ2-5,TRBV6-5,-,TRBD2,TGTGCCAGCAGTTACTGGGGGGGTGGTAGGGGTCAAGAGACCCAGTACTTC,CASSYWGGGRGQETQYF
TRBJ1-5,TRBV20-1,-,-,TGCAGTGCCCGGGTAGTTCTCAATCAGCCCCAGCATTTT,CSARVVLNQPQHF
TRBJ2-2,TRBV9,-,-,TGTGCCAGCAGATCCGGAGAAAAGAACACCGGGGAGCTGTTTTTT,CASRSGEKNTGELFF
TRBJ2-3,TRBV6-6,-,TRBD2,TGTGCCAGCAGTTACACAGCTAGAGGAGGACTAGCAGATACGCAGTATTTT,CASSYTARGGLADTQYF
TRBJ2-2,TRBV29-1,-,TRBD1,TGCAGCGTTCGAGGGACAGGGGATCCTATCGAGTCCGGGGAGCTGTTTTTT,CSVRGTGDPIESGELFF
TRBJ1-2,TRBV20-1,few,-,TGCAGTGCAACCCGAACTGACGTCAACTATGGCTACACCTTC,CSATRTDVNYGYTF
TRBJ2-3,TRBV5-1,-,-,TGCGCCAGCAGCTTGGGCGTGGGCCGGGGGATCACAGATACGCAGTATTTT,CASSLGVGRGITDTQYF
TRBJ2-5,TRBV4-3,few,-,TGCGCCAGCAGCCCCGTACTAGCTCAGGAAGGGGAGACCCAGTACTTC,CASSPVLAQEGETQYF
TRBJ2-7,TRBV7-2,few,TRBD2,TGTGCCAGCAGCTTAGTAGGGACTAGCGGTGCCTACGAGCAGTACTTC,CASSLVGTSGAYEQYF
TRBJ2-3,TRBV21-1,-,-,TGTGCCAGCACCCAATGGCAGGGGGTTGGGGATACGCAGTATTTT,CASTQWQGVGDTQYF
TRBJ1-6,TRBV27,-,-,TGTGCCAGCAGTCCGCTCGACAGTTATAATTCACCCCTCCACTTT,CASSPLDSYNSPLHF
TRBJ1-2,TRBV29-1,few,TRBD1,TGCAGCGTGACTACAGGGGGCGGCTACACCTTC,CSVTTGGGYTF
TRBJ2-3,TRBV12-3/TRBV12-4,-,-,TGTGCCATTCAGAAGGCGGGGCGCACAGATACGCAGTATTTT,CAIQKAGRTDTQYF
TRBJ1-1,TRBV19,-,TRBD1,TGTGCCAGTAGTATGCAGGGGGCGAACACTGAAGCTTTCTTT,CASSMQGANTEAFF